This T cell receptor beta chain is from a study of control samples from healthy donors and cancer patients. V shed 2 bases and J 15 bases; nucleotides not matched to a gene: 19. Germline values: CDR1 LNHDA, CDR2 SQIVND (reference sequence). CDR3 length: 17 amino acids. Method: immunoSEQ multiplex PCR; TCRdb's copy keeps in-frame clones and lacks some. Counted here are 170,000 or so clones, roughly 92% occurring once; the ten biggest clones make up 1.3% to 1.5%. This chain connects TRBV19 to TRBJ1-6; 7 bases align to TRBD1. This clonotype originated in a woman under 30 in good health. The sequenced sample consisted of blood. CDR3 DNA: TGTGCCAGTAGTATAATCCAAGGGGGCGCGGTCGCCTCAGACCTCCACTTT. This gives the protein CASSIIQGGAVASDLHF.